The 9 T cell receptor beta chains in this list originate from one sample, sequenced in a study of tumor and adjacent non-tumor tissue in lung cancer. This sample's RNA came from whole unsorted tissue. Three rounds of nested PCR, following a modified ARM-PCR protocol, produced the TCRbeta library. Each CDR3 protein is one row after TCRdb ran MiXCR on the multiplex PCR reads. In the table there are approximately 130,000 distinct CDR3 sequences, over 65% of which are singletons. Sequencing used lung tumor tissue. These receptor sequences come from a man aged 25-45 years with non-small cell lung cancer.

CDR3 amino acids: CASALFGGGSQPQHF. The CDR3 DNA reads as TGTGCTAGTGCCCTATTTGGGGGAGGCAGTCAGCCCCAGCATTTT. The chain employs TRBV12-5 and TRBJ1-5; a weak D match, TRBD1 (5 bases). Germline V gene data show CDR1 as LGHNT and CDR2 as FRNRAP. The CDR3 extends over 15 amino acids. Trimming pared 7 bases from V and 6 bases from J, leaving 19 bases between. Using reference TRBV12-5 and TRBJ1-5 for the parts outside the CDR3, the full variable domain is DARVTQTPRHKVTEMGQEVTMRCQPILGHNTVFWYRQTMMQGLELLAYFRNRAPLDDSGMPKDRFSAEMPDATLATLKIQPSEPRDSAVYFCASALFGGGSQPQHFGDGTRLSIL.

This clonotype was found a few times. Germline and junction disagree at one end, which may indicate a read error. This chain joins TRBV11-3 and TRBJ2-5; 11 bases map to TRBD2. This CDR3 has 15 amino acids. Per the germline V gene, CDR1 is SGHNT and CDR2 is YENEEA. The CDR3 DNA is TGTGCCAACAGCTTAGTAGCGGGAGGGCATGAGACCCAGTACTTC. Translation gives CANSLVAGGHETQYF.

The genes are TRBV7-3 and TRBJ2-6; possibly TRBD2 for D (5 bases). Looked up from germline, CDR1 is SGHTA and CDR2 is FQGTGA. The CDR3 contains 15 residues. V was shortened by 2 bases and J by 0 bases, with 5 bases between the two germline ends. This CDR3 reads CASSLGSSGANVLTF. For the CDR3, the DNA is TGTGCCAGCAGCTTAGGGAGCTCTGGGGCCAACGTCCTGACTTTC.

This clonotype was found many times. The rearrangement joins TRBV20-1 to TRBJ2-3; 8 bases agree with TRBD2. The ends lost 5 bases at V and 2 bases at J; junction bases unmatched: 6. Germline V gene lookup returns CDR1 DFQATT and CDR2 SNEGSKA (reference sequence). The CDR3 covers 14 residues. Written as DNA, the CDR3 is TGCAGTGCTCAAACTAGCGGTACCACAGATACGCAGTATTTT. This translates into CSAQTSGTTDTQYF.

Only a few counts were recorded for this clonotype. A much larger clone differs by one base, so this may be a read error. The genes are TRBV20-1 and TRBJ2-7, with TRBD1 identical over 11 bases. The CDR3 is made up of 15 amino acids. The V gene's germline CDR1 is DFQATT and CDR2 SNEGSKA (reference sequence). CDR3 region: CSASGTGGRRHEQCF. The CDR3 DNA follows: TGCAGTGCTAGCGGGACAGGGGGGAGAAGGCACGAGCAGTGCTTC.

As to this clonotype: A much larger clone is a single base away; this may be a read error. Given the absence of the conserved phenylalanine or tryptophan at the CDR3 end, a read error is likely. This chain connects TRBV12-3 or TRBV12-4 to TRBJ1-1; D is ambiguous. V lost 7 bases to trimming and J lost 1 base, with 13 bases between them. This CDR3 comprises 14 residues. In DNA form, the CDR3 reads TGTGCCAGCACCACCTCGAGCCCGAACACTGAAGCTTTCCTT. Translation gives CASTTSSPNTEAFL.

A word on this clonotype: A much larger clone differs by one base, so this may be a read error. This chain joins TRBV4-3 and TRBJ2-7; 9 bases are a match to TRBD2. This CDR3 contains 16 residues. Germline assignment: CDR1 LGHNA and CDR2 YSLEER. The CDR3 sequence is CASGQDLRGGAEEQYF. The CDR3 DNA is TGCGCCAGCGGCCAAGATCTTCGCGGGGGGGCCGAGGAGCAGTACTTC.

A remark on this clonotype: Its ends do not fully match the called genes, so a read error is possible. The J gene is TRBJ2-7, the V gene TRBV19; D remains ambiguous. This CDR3 has 13 residues. Germline V CDR1 and CDR2: LNHDA, SQIVND (reference sequence). The CDR3 nucleotides read TGTGCCAGTAGAATAGGTTCATCCTATGAGCAGTACTTC. Translation gives CASRIGSSYEQYF.

Many counts were recorded for this clonotype. The rearrangement uses TRBV6-1 and TRBJ1-4; 9 bases line up with TRBD1. Trimming removed 4 bases from V and 13 bases from J; junction bases left unmatched: 13. Germline loops: CDR1 MNHNS, CDR2 SASEGT. This CDR3 region has 15 residues. As DNA, the CDR3 is TGTGCCAGCAGTGCCACGGGACAGGGCGCTCCGGGACTGTTTTTT. The encoded protein is CASSATGQGAPGLFF.